These 10 T cell receptor beta chains originate from one sample sequenced in a study of OX40 agonist ivuxolimab in advanced cancers. The assay was immunoSEQ multiplex PCR, and TCRdb's table has in-frame clones only and misses some. The sample yields about 45,000 clones, 89% seen once. Sequences were derived from CD4+ or CD8+ T cells sorted from blood, sampled in a trial of the OX40 agonist ivuxolimab. Receptor source: an adult with an advanced solid tumor such as melanoma, head and neck, liver or kidney cancer.

The V gene is TRBV13, the J gene TRBJ2-1, with D possibly TRBD2 on 6 matching bases. There are 17 residues in the CDR3. V was trimmed by 4 bases and J by 10 bases, leaving 26 bases between them. Germline V lookup: CDR1 PRHDT, CDR2 FYEKMQ (reference sequence). CDR3 loop: CASSSIDLGLLNQEQFF. In DNA, the CDR3 is TGTGCCAGCAGCTCAATTGATTTGGGACTTCTTAATCAAGAGCAGTTCTTC.

The genes are TRBV6-5 and TRBJ1-5; D perhaps matches TRBD1 (5 bases). This CDR3 has 14 residues. V was cut by 6 bases and J by 3 bases, with 12 bases left in between. CDR1 is MNHEY and CDR2 is SVGAGI in the germline V gene. This CDR3 reads CASSSGTNNQPQHF. For the CDR3, the DNA is TGTGCCAGCAGCAGCGGGACGAACAATCAGCCCCAGCATTTT.

This clone was observed once. The chain is built from TRBV11-2 and TRBJ2-7, with unresolved D. The germline V gene has CDR1 SGHAT and CDR2 FQNNGV. The CDR3 has 11 residues. The ends were cut back, 4 bases at V and 5 bases at J, with 6 bases in the middle. The CDR3 DNA follows: TGTGCCAGCAGCTCAATGGACGAGCAGTACTTC. This codes for CASSSMDEQYF.

This chain links TRBV14 with TRBJ1-2, with D possibly matching TRBD1 (5 bases). V gave up 3 bases and J gave up 5 bases, with 19 bases separating them. The length of the CDR3 is 16 residues. Germline V gene data show CDR1 as SGHDN and CDR2 as FVKESK. The DNA of the CDR3 is TGTGCCAGCAGCCATCATTCAGGGAAAGGAGGGTATGGCTACACCTTC. Translation: CASSHHSGKGGYGYTF.

J is TRBJ2-1 and V is TRBV30; D not certain. Germline values: CDR1 GTSNPN, CDR2 SVGIG (reference sequence). The CDR3 loop spans 14 amino acids. V lost 3 bases and J lost 11, with 20 bases in between. This CDR3 reads CAWSSRTHRIKQFF. CDR3 DNA sequence: TGTGCCTGGAGCTCTAGGACCCATAGGATAAAGCAGTTCTTC.

The chain uses TRBV4-1 and TRBJ2-7; D is undetermined. V gave up 2 bases and J gave up 0 bases, with 14 bases separating them. CDR3 length: 16 amino acids. Germline values: CDR1 MGHRA, CDR2 YSYEKL. In nucleotides, the CDR3 is TGCGCCAGCAGCCAACCAAAGGCCAGGAGCTCCTACGAGCAGTACTTC. As protein: CASSQPKARSSYEQYF.

The chain recombines TRBV4-1 with TRBJ1-5; D is undetermined. This CDR3 region has 15 residues. V was cut by 0 bases and J by 5 bases, with 11 bases left in between. Germline lookup yields CDR1 MGHRA and CDR2 YSYEKL. The CDR3 region is CASSQEPVWDQPQHF. The CDR3 DNA sequence: TGCGCCAGCAGCCAAGAGCCGGTTTGGGATCAGCCCCAGCATTTT.

This chain joins TRBV28 and TRBJ1-2; D ambiguous. CDR3 length: 15 residues. The V gene's germline CDR1 is MDHEN and CDR2 SYDVKM. Trimming took 6 bases from V and 1 from J, leaving 15 bases between them. The chain's CDR3 is CASRTSLWDNYGYTF. The CDR3 DNA sequence: TGTGCCAGCAGAACCTCCTTGTGGGATAACTATGGCTACACCTTC.

Worth noting for this clone: Since the CDR3 does not end with the conserved phenylalanine or tryptophan, this likely comes from a read error. It is unclear where the CDR3 begins or ends on the DNA, so no DNA is shown, and the CDR3 is as TCRdb lists it. The chain recombines TRBV4-2 with TRBJ1-2; TRBD1, the table's D call, was not compared with the DNA. Germline V gives CDR1 LGHNA, CDR2 YNFKEQ. Inclusive of both ends, the CDR3 amounts to 11 amino acids. The CDR3 here is CASSQGDSVLL.

The chain combines TRBV7-8 with TRBJ2-1; 8 nucleotides align to TRBD2. The CDR3 sequence is 15 residues long. J gave up 6 bases and V 4 bases, and 8 bases lay outside the gene matches. The V gene's germline CDR1 is SGHVS and CDR2 FQNEAQ. The CDR3 reads CASSSLASGFNEQFF. The CDR3 DNA follows: TGTGCCAGCAGCTCCCTGGCTAGCGGGTTCAATGAGCAGTTCTTC.